The 18 T cell receptor beta chains below all came from one sample that was sequenced in a study of shared clonotypes between healthy human individuals. Generated by immunoSEQ multiplex PCR, the TCRdb table keeps only in-frame clones and is missing some. The table has 2 million to 3 million clones, 93% seen once; the top ten hold 0.36%. The sequenced material came from naive CD4+ T cells from PBMCs. Sample subset: CD45RA+ positively selected. These receptor sequences come from a man between 18 and 29 years old in good health. Some clones in this sample may be carry-over from other donors' samples.

This chain connects TRBV28 to TRBJ1-5; D is unresolved. CDR3 size: 14 residues. V lost 2 bases to trimming and J lost 3 bases, with 8 bases between them. Germline CDR1 is MDHEN and CDR2 is SYDVKM. CDR3 sequence: CASSLKRFNQPQHF. In DNA form, the CDR3 reads TGTGCCAGCAGTTTAAAACGGTTCAATCAGCCCCAGCATTTT.

Here the CDR3 reads CASSHGTGIGSETQYF. In DNA, the CDR3 is TGCGCCAGCAGCCACGGGACAGGGATCGGGTCGGAGACCCAGTACTTC. V is TRBV5-1 and J is TRBJ2-5; 9 positions agree with TRBD1. The CDR3 length is 16 residues. The germline gives CDR1 SGHRS, CDR2 YFSETQ. The V gene end was trimmed by 4 bases and the J gene end by 5 bases; junction bases not matched to a gene: 12.

This clone was detected only once. The CDR3 is CASSTYTRTAGANVLTF. The CDR3 DNA is TGTGCCAGCAGCACATACACACGAACTGCTGGGGCCAACGTCCTGACTTTC. V is TRBV7-3 and J is TRBJ2-6; D is ambiguous. The CDR3 consists of 17 residues. Germline lookup yields CDR1 SGHTA and CDR2 FQGTGA. Deletions cut 5 bases from V and 2 bases from J, with 16 bases between.

The chain joins TRBV30 to TRBJ2-7, with 8 bases lining up with TRBD2. The V gene's germline CDR1 is GTSNPN and CDR2 SVGIG (reference sequence). J lost 6 bases, V lost 5 bases, and 15 bases had no gene match. The CDR3 length is 15 residues. The CDR3 loop reads CAWRTSLGLATEQYF. As DNA, the CDR3 is TGTGCCTGGCGAACTTCGTTAGGACTAGCCACCGAGCAGTACTTC.

The chain carries TRBV6-1 and TRBJ2-5; 7 positions match TRBD2. CDR3 length equals 12 residues. The V segment lost 6 bases and the J segment 5 bases; nucleotides outside the gene matches: 3. Per the germline V gene, CDR1 is MNHNS and CDR2 is SASEGT. The CDR3 spells CASRGRAETQYF. The CDR3 DNA reads TGTGCCAGCAGGGGGAGGGCCGAGACCCAGTACTTC.

The chain employs TRBV25-1 and TRBJ2-7; D remains ambiguous. V lost 4 bases and J 6 bases, leaving 19 bases between the germline ends. Germline CDR1 and CDR2: MGHDK and SYGVNS. The CDR3 is 15 residues long. The CDR3 DNA reads as TGTGCCAGCAGTGGGGCGGAACACCAAATCGGCGAGCAGTACTTC. It encodes CASSGAEHQIGEQYF.

The gene calls are TRBV28 and TRBJ2-3, with D unclear. Looked up from germline, CDR1 is MDHEN and CDR2 is SYDVKM. This CDR3 has 13 residues. The V end lost 1 base, the J end lost 6 bases, and 8 bases lay between the germline ends. DNA of the CDR3: TGTGCCAGCAGTTTATATGTGGGGGATACGCAGTATTTT. It codes for CASSLYVGDTQYF.

The chain recombines TRBV9 with TRBJ1-3, with D perhaps TRBD1 (5 bases). Per germline, CDR1 SGDLS and CDR2 YYNGEE. The CDR3 extends over 17 amino acids. Trimming removed 5 bases from V and 4 bases from J, with 22 bases in between. The CDR3 loop reads CASSDQQPGLIGNTIYF. CDR3 in DNA: TGTGCCAGCAGTGACCAACAGCCGGGGCTCATAGGAAACACCATATATTTT.

The chain couples TRBV28 to TRBJ2-7; 7 bases agree with TRBD2. Per germline, CDR1 MDHEN and CDR2 SYDVKM. The V segment lost 0 bases and the J segment 2 bases; nucleotides outside the gene matches: 10. The CDR3 has 17 amino acids. The CDR3 loop is CASSLWFQETSTYEQYF. CDR3 coding DNA: TGTGCCAGCAGTTTATGGTTTCAGGAGACTAGCACCTACGAGCAGTACTTC.

As for this clone: The identical CDR3 is also encoded by other nucleotide sequences in the sample. V and J are TRBV28 and TRBJ1-5; a weak D match, TRBD1 (6 bases). Germline-derived CDR1 and CDR2 are MDHEN and SYDVKM. Trimming removed 0 bases at V and 4 bases at J, with 7 bases between. This CDR3 region has 14 residues. The DNA for the CDR3 is TGTGCCAGCAGTTTATGGACAGGTAATCAGCCCCAGCATTTT. This translates into CASSLWTGNQPQHF. The entire variable domain, with the rest obtained from reference TRBV28 and TRBJ1-5, is as follows: DVKVTQSSRYLVKRTGEKVFLECVQDMDHENMFWYRQDPGLGLRLIYFSYDVKMKEKGDIPEGYSVSREKKERFSLILESASTNQTSMYLCASSLWTGNQPQHFGDGTRLSIL.

The chain has TRBV7-8 and TRBJ1-1, with 9 bases matching TRBD1. The CDR3 length is 14 residues. Germline V gene sequence: CDR1 SGHVS, CDR2 FQNEAQ. Trimming removed 5 bases from V and 7 bases from J; junction bases left unmatched: 8. This chain's CDR3 is CASSAWDRENEAFF. As DNA, the CDR3 is TGTGCCAGCAGCGCTTGGGACAGGGAAAATGAAGCTTTCTTT.

This chain connects TRBV5-6 to TRBJ1-2; 10 nucleotides line up with TRBD1. This CDR3 is 15 amino acids long. The V gene end was trimmed by 3 bases and the J gene end by 4 bases; junction bases not matched to a gene: 6. Germline values: CDR1 SGHDT, CDR2 YYEEEE. The CDR3 spells CASSSARTGGYGYTF. CDR3 coding DNA: TGTGCCAGCAGCTCCGCTCGGACAGGGGGCTATGGCTACACCTTC.

The CDR3 sequence: CASSPRRVGVETQYF. CDR3 DNA sequence: TGTGCCAGCAGTCCCCGCAGGGTTGGAGTAGAGACCCAGTACTTC. The chain links TRBV6-5 to TRBJ2-5; a weak D match, TRBD1 (5 bases). Per the germline V gene, CDR1 is MNHEY and CDR2 is SVGAGI. This CDR3 is 15 amino acids long. V was cut by 5 bases and J by 4 bases, with 17 bases left in between.

The chain is built from TRBV19 and TRBJ1-2, with 7 bases that match TRBD1. There are 16 residues in the CDR3. The V gene end was trimmed by 5 bases and the J gene end by 0 bases; junction bases not matched to a gene: 9. Germline V gives CDR1 LNHDA, CDR2 SQIVND (reference sequence). DNA for the CDR3: TGTGCCAGTAGTCGAAACGACAGGGCTTCTAACTATGGCTACACCTTC. Its protein product is CASSRNDRASNYGYTF.

The rearrangement joins TRBV20-1 to TRBJ1-1; possibly TRBD1 for D (5 bases). V was clipped by 6 bases and J by 10 bases, with 15 bases between them. CDR3 size: 11 residues. CDR1 and CDR2 from the germline V gene are DFQATT and SNEGSKA (reference sequence). CDR3 region: CSAMLPGTAFF. CDR3 coding DNA: TGCAGTGCGATGCTTCCCGGGACAGCTTTCTTT.

The V and J genes are TRBV6-6 and TRBJ1-4; possibly TRBD1 for D (5 bases). Germline V gene lookup returns CDR1 MNHNY and CDR2 SVGAGI (reference sequence). This CDR3 has 13 amino acids. Trimming took off 5 bases at V and 10 bases at J, with 14 bases between the two ends. The DNA of the CDR3 is TGTGCCAGCAGTAACCCCGGGGGGAGAAAACTGTTTTTT. Translated, it gives CASSNPGGRKLFF.

The V call is TRBV6-1, the J call TRBJ1-5; no clear D. CDR1 is MNHNS and CDR2 is SASEGT in the germline V gene. Trimming removed 7 bases at V and 0 bases at J, with 10 bases between. The CDR3 is 14 amino acids. This CDR3 is CASIRSYSNQPQHF. DNA of the CDR3: TGTGCCAGCATAAGGAGTTATAGCAATCAGCCCCAGCATTTT.

The chain joins TRBV5-1 to TRBJ2-1; a possible D gene is TRBD1 (6 bases). The V gene lost 0 bases and the J gene lost 7 bases, with 14 bases spanning the gap. CDR1 and CDR2 (germline): SGHRS, YFSETQ. CDR3 length: 15 amino acids. The CDR3 DNA reads TGCGCCAGCAGCTTGGAGGTCGCAGGGGTAAATGAGCAGTTCTTC. Encoded protein: CASSLEVAGVNEQFF.